This T cell receptor (beta chain) derives from a study of shared clonotypes between healthy human individuals. At the level of the study: Per donor, CD8 memory used one plate, CD8 naive used two, CD4 memory used three and CD4 naive used three.

Terminally differentiated effector memory CD45RA+ cells were left out of the naive CD8 fraction, which was CD45RO-negative and positively selected for CCR7. Overall study results and limits: In this cohort, only blood was sampled, and tissue repertoires likely differ. Richness estimates generally favored naive over memory subsets.

Several immunoSEQ plates received, in even portions, the genomic DNA of each subset. TCRdb keeps only in-frame clones here, not all; method: immunoSEQ multiplex PCR. This table holds 600,000 or so clones, roughly 96% found once. Note on this clone: Its cognate antigen is unknown.

The TCR originated in a woman aged 25 to 39 in good health. Sequencing used naive CD8+ T cells sorted from blood.

CDR3: CASSPRLAGGRETQYF. As DNA, the CDR3 is TGTGCCAGCAGCCCCAGACTAGCGGGAGGGCGGGAGACCCAGTACTTC. The chain recombines TRBV7-9 with TRBJ2-5; TRBD2 aligns across 14 bases. The CDR3 totals 16 residues. V lost 5 bases, J lost 5 bases, and 7 bases stayed unmatched. Germline lookup yields CDR1 SEHNR and CDR2 FQNEAQ (reference sequence).